This TCR beta chain was sequenced for a study of blood T cells in healthy people across ages. A J-beta primer mix and a sample-barcoded 5' primer were used in a second PCR of roughly 6 to 11 cycles. The template-switch adaptor, which had 12 random nucleotides, put a tag on each cDNA molecule. TCRdb re-called the 5' RACE reads through MiXCR, storing one row per CDR3 protein. Of over a million distinct CDR3 sequences in the sample, approximately 63% were seen once. About this clonotype: What it recognizes is unknown.

Collection of around 10 milliliters of peripheral blood was performed for each donor. Points from the study as a whole: Nothing was known about donor CMV status, and this possibly confounded expanded clonotype changes. Investigators treated diversity estimates from one million T cells as underestimates.

This CDR3 spans 16 amino acids. Germline V gene data show CDR1 as DFQATT and CDR2 as SNEGSKA (reference sequence). The V gene end was trimmed by 3 bases and the J gene end by 2 bases; junction bases not matched to a gene: 13. The material sequenced was blood. This receptor was identified in a man aged 18 to 29 in good health. V and J are TRBV20-1 and TRBJ2-7; TRBD1 aligns across 7 bases. CDR3 DNA: TGCAGTGCTAGCGAACAAAAGGGACAGTGGACCTACGAGCAGTACTTC. It translates to CSASEQKGQWTYEQYF.